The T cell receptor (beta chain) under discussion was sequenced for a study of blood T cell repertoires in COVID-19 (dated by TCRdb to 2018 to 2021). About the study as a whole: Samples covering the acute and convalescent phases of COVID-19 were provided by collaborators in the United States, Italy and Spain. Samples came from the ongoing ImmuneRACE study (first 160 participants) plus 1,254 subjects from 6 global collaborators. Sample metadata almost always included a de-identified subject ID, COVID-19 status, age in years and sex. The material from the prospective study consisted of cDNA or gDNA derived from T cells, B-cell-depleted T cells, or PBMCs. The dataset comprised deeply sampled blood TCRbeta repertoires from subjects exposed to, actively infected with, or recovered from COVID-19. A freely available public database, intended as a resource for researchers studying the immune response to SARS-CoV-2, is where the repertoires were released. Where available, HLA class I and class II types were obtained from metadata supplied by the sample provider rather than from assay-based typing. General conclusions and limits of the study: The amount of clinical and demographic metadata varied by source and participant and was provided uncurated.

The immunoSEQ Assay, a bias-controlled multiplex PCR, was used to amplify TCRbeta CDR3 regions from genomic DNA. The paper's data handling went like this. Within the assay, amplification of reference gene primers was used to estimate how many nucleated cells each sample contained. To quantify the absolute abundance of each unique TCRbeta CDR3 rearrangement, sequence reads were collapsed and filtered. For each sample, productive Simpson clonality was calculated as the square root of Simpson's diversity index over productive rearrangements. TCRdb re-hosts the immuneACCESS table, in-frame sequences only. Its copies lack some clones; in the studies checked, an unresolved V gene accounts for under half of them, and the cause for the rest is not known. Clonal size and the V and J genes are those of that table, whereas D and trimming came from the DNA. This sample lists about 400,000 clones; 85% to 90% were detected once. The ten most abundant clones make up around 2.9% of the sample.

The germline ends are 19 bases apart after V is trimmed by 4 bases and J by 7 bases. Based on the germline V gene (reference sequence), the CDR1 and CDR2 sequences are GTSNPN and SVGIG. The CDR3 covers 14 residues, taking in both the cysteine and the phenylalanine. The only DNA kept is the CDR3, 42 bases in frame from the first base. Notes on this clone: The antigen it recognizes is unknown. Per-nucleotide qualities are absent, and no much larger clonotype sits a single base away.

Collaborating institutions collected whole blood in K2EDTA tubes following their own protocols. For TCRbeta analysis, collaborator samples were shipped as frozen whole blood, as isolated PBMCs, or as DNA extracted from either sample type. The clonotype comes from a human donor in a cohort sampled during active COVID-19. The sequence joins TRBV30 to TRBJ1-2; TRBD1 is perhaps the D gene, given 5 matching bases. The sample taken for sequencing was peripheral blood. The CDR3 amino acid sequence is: CAWIFYGAGGGYTF. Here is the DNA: TGTGCCTGGATTTTTTATGGGGCAGGCGGTGGCTACACCTTC.